This note documents a single T cell receptor beta chain sequence. Its antigen is unknown. The CDR3 totals 13 residues. V was clipped by 5 bases and J by 4 bases; unmatched bases: 4. The germline gives CDR1 SSHAT, CDR2 FNYEAQ (reference sequence). This entry comes from a study of cytomegalovirus exposure and HLA in healthy donors. Across the whole study: A later analysis reported the same platform for the 120 validation repertoires and the roughly 700 first-cohort repertoires.

Points from the study as a whole: Among TCR beta chains, those listed as cytomegalovirus-associated numbered around 180. Both high specificity and high sensitivity reportedly marked the classifier's diagnosis of cytomegalovirus status. Rarity held for most TCR sequences, but there were some public TCRs that occurred in many donors.

Profiled with immunoSEQ multiplex PCR; TCRdb holds only in-frame clones, not every one. The top ten clones hold roughly 1.2% of a sample with 150,000 to 250,000 clones, approximately 78% of them seen once. The chain is built from TRBV7-7 and TRBJ2-5; the match to TRBD2 covers 7 bases. The sample comprised PBMCs. The sequence was collected from a young woman in good health and CMV-seronegative. For the CDR3, the DNA is TGTGCCAGCAGCGTAGGGACTACAGAGACCCAGTACTTC. As protein: CASSVGTTETQYF.